The T cell receptor beta chain described here comes from a study of CD8 T cells in ankylosing spondylitis. This clonotype has more than one count but fewer than ten. Its matching antigen is unknown. General study points: A TCR beta motif made of 7 to 9 highly homologous variants seemed typical of ankylosing spondylitis blood. CD8+ disease-linked clones were present at relatively low frequencies in blood. Reactive arthritis synovial fluid and blood were previously reported to contain some motif variants.

5'-RACE, quantitative and with molecular barcodes, yielded the TCR beta libraries. MiXCR, applied by TCRdb to the 5' RACE reads, yields one record per CDR3 protein. This sample has fewer than 750,000 distinct CDR3 sequences, with around 20% found just once. V lost 2 bases and J 3 bases, leaving 8 bases between the germline ends. The CDR3 length is 15 residues. Germline CDR1 reads ENHRY; CDR2 reads SYGVKD. The chain employs TRBV10-3 and TRBJ1-6, with D tentatively TRBD1 (5 bases). The sequenced sample consisted of blood, either unsorted or a sorted T cell fraction (not recorded which). This receptor was taken from a male donor with ankylosing spondylitis. CDR3 nucleotide sequence: TGTGCCATCAGTGAGGCACAGGACTATAATTCACCCCTCCACTTT. Amino acid sequence: CAISEAQDYNSPLHF.